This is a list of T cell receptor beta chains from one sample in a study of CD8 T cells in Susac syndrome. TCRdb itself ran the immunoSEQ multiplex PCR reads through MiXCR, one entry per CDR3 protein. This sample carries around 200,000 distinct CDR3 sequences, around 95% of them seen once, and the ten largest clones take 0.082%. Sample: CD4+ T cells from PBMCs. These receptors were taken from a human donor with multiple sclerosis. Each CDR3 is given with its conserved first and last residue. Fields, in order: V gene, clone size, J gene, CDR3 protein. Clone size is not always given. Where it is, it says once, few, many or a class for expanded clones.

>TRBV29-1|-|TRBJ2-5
CSVLGLAGGFQRGQYF
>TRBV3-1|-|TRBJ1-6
CASSQGLENQPLHF
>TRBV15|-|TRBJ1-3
CATSTDRNTIYF
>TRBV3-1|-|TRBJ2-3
CASSQDTDTQYF
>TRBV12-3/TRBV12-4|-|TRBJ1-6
CASSLGLTNNSPLHF
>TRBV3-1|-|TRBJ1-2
CASSQDQVRGYTF
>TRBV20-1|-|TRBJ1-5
CSAQGVTDQPQHF
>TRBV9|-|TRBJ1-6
CASSVGQGPLHF
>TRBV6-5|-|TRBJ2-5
CASSYSAELGTQETQYF
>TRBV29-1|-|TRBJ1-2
CSADPASGYGYTF
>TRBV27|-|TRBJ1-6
CASSLSSFSYNSPLHF
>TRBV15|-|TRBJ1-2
CATSREAHSGYGYTF
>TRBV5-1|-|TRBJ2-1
CASSRDGGAYEQFF
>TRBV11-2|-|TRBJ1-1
CASTFEGREAFF
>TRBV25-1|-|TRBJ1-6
CASSPLRGGSPLHF
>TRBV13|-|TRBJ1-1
CASSGTTGVAFF
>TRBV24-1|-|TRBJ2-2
CATTHDLHPGELFF
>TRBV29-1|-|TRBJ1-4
CSVVGQGAEKLFF
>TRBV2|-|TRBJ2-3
CASKGNPDTQYF
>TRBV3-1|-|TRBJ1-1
CASSRSVMNTEAFF
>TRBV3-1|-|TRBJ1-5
CASSHGPGGNQPQHF
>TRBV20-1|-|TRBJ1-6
CSATTGGSSYNSPLHF
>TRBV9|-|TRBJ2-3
CASSVGGGDTQYF
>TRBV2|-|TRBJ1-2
CASRGEIYGYTF
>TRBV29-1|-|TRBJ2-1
CSVEETSGNSYNEQFF
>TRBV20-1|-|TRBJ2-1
CSARGGALNYNEQFF
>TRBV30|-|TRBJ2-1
CACLRDRGLNEQFF
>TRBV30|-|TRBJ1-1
CAWSGQGNTEAFF
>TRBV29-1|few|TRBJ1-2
CSVEGGGYGYTF
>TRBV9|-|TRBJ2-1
CASSVVGGAGNEQFF
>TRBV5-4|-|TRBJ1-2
CASSPGGVQGGTNYGYTF
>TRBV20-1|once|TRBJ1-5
CSARSGQTLSQPQHF
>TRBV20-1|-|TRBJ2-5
CSARRLAGEETQYF
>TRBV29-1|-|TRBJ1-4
CSVSLTGGNEKLFF
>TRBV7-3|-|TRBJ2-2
CASSPVLTSGGVPSELFF
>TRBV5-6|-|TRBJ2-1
CASSFTRWNEQFF
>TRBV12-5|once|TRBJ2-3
CASGLERDTQYF
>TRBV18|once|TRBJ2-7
CASSLQDRVLEQYF
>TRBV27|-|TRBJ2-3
CASSSRGGHPQYF
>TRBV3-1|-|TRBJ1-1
CASSQAPKNTEAFF
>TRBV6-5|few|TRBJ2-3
CASSWDRGTDTQYF
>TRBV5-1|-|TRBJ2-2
CASSVNLQGSSSGELFF
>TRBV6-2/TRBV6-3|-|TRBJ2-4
CASSYSIVAKNIQYF
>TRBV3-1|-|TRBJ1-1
CASSLGRVLSEAFF
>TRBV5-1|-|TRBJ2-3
CASSLETSEFDTQYF
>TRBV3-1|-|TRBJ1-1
CASSVRDVNTEAFF
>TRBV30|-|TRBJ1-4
CAWRGQGWIEKLFF
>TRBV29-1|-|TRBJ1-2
CSVEMTAGGYGYTF
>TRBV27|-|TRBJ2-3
CASSLRAASSTDTQYF
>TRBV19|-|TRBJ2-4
CASRRTGGDIQYF
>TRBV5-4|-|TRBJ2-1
CASSRQGASYNEQFF
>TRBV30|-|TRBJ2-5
CAWRRQGDEETQYF
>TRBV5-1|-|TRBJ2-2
CASSTGESTGELFF
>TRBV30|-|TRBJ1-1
CAWIRGFEAFF
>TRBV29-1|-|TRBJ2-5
CSVVHKRETQYF
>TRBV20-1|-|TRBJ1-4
CSATTGTGVSEKLFF
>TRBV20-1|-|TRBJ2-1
CSARWGTSMNEQFF
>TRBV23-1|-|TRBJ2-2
CASSQGWRIVTGELFF
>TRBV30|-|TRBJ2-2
CAWRHRADGELFF
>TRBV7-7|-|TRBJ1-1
CASSLGPGAEAFF